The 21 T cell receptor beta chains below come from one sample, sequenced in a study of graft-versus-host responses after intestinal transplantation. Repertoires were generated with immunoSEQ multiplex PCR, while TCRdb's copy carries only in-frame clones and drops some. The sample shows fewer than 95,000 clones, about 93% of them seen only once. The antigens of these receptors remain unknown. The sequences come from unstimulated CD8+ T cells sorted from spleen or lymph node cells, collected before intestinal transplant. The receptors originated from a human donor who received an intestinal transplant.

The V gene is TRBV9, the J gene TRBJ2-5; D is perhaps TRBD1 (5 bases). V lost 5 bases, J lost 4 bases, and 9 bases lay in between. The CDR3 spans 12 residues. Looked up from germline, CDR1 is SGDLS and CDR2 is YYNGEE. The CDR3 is CASRGHGETQYF. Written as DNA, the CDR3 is TGTGCCAGCAGGGGGCATGGAGAGACCCAGTACTTC.

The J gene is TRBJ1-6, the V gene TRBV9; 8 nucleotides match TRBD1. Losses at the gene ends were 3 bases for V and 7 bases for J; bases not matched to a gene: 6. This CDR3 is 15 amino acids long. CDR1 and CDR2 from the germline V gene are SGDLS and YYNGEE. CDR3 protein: CASSAYRGANSPLHF. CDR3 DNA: TGTGCCAGCAGCGCGTACAGGGGGGCAAATTCACCCCTCCACTTT.

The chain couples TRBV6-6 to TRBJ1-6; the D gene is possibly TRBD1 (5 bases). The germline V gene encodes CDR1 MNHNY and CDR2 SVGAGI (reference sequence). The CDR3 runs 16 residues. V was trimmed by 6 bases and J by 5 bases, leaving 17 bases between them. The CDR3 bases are TGTGCCAGCAGCTCCACCAGGGCGGTGGATAATTCACCCCTCCACTTT. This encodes CASSSTRAVDNSPLHF.

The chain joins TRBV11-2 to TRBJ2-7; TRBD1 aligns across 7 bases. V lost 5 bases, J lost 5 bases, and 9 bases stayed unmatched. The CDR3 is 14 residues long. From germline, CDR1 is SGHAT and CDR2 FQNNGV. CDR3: CASSTTGTANEQYF. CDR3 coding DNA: TGTGCCAGCAGCACCACCGGGACAGCTAACGAGCAGTACTTC. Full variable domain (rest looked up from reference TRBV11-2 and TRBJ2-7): EAGVAQSPRYKIIEKRQSVAFWCNPISGHATLYWYQQILGQGPKLLIQFQNNGVVDDSQLPKDRFSAERLKGVDSTLKIQPAKLEDSAVYLCASSTTGTANEQYFGPGTRLTVT.

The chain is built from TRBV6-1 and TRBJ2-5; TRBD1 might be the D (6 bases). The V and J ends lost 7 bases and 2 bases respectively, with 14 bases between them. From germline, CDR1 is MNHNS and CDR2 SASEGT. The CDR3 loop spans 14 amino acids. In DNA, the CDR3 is TGTGCCAGCACTACAGGGATTGGGCAAGAGACCCAGTACTTC. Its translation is CASTTGIGQETQYF.

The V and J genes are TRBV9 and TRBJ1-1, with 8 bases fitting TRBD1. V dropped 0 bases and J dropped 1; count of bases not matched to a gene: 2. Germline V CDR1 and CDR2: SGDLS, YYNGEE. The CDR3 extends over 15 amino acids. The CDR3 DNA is TGTGCCAGCAGCGTAGTAGGGACAGGGAACACTGAAGCTTTCTTT. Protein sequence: CASSVVGTGNTEAFF. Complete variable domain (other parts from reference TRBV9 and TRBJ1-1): DSGVTQTPKHLITATGQRVTLRCSPRSGDLSVYWYQQSLDQGLQFLIQYYNGEERAKGNILERFSAQQFPDLHSELNLSSLELGDSALYFCASSVVGTGNTEAFFGQGTRLTVV.

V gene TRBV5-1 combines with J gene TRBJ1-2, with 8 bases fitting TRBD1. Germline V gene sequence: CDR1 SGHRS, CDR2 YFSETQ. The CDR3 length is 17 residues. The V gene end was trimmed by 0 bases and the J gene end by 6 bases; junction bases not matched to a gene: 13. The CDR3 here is CASSLGLYGQGTDGYTF. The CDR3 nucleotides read TGCGCCAGCAGCTTGGGGCTTTACGGACAGGGAACGGATGGCTACACCTTC.

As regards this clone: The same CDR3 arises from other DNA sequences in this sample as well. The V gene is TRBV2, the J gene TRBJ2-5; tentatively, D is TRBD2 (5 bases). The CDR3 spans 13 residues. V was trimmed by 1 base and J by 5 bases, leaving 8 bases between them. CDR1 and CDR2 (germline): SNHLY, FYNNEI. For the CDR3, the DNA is TGTGCCAGCAGTGAAGGGGGAGTCGAGACCCAGTACTTC. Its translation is CASSEGGVETQYF.

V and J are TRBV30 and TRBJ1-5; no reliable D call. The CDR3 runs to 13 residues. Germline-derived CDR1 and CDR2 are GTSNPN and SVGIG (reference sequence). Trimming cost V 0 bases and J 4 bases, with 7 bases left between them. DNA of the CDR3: TGTGCCTGGAGTGTTTCCCGGAATCAGCCCCAGCATTTT. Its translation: CAWSVSRNQPQHF.

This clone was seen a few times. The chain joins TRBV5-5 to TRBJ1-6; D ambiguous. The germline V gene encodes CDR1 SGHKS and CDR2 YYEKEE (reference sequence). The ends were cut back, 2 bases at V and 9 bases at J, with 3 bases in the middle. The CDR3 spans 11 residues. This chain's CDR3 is CASSFGSPLHF. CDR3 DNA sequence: TGTGCCAGCAGCTTCGGTTCACCCCTCCACTTT.

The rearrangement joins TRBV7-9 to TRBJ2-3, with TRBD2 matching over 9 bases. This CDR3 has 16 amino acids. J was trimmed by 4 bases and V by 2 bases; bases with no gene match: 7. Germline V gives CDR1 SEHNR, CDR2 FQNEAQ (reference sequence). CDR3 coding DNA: TGTGCCAGCAGCTTAAGCGGCGGGGGGGCTTCAGATACGCAGTATTTT. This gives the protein CASSLSGGGASDTQYF.

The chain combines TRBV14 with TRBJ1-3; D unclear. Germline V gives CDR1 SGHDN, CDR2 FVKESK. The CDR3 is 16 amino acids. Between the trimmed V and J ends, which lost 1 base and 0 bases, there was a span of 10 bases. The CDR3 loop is CASSQGRMASGNTIYF. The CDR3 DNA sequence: TGTGCCAGCAGCCAAGGGAGGATGGCCTCTGGAAACACCATATATTTT.

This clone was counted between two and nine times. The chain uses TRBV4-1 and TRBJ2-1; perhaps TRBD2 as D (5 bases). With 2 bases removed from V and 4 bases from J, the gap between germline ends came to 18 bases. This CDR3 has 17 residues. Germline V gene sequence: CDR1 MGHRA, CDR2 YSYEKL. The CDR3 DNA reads TGCGCCAGCAGCCAACGCGAAACAGCGGAAACATACAATGAGCAGTTCTTC. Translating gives CASSQRETAETYNEQFF.

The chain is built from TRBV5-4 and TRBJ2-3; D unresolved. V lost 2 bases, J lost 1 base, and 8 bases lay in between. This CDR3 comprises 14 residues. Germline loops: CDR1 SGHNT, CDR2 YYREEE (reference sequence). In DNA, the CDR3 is TGTGCCAGCAGCTTTGACACTCGCACAGATACGCAGTATTTT. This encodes CASSFDTRTDTQYF. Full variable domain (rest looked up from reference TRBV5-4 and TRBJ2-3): ETGVTQSPTHLIKTRGQQVTLRCSSQSGHNTVSWYQQALGQGPQFIFQYYREEENGRGNFPPRFSGLQFPNYSSELNVNALELDDSALYLCASSFDTRTDTQYFGPGTRLTVL.

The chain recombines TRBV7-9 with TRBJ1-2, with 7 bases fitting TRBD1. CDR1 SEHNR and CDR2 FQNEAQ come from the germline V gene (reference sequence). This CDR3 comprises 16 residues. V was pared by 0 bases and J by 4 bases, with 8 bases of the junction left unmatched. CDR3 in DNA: TGTGCCAGCAGCTTAGCGCAACCACAGGGGATCTATGGCTACACCTTC. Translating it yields CASSLAQPQGIYGYTF.

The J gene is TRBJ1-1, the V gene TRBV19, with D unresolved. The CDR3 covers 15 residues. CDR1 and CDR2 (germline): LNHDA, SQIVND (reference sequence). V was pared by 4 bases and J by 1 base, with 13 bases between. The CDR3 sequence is CASSNWAGSNTEAFF. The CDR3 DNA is TGTGCCAGTAGTAATTGGGCAGGTTCGAACACTGAAGCTTTCTTT.

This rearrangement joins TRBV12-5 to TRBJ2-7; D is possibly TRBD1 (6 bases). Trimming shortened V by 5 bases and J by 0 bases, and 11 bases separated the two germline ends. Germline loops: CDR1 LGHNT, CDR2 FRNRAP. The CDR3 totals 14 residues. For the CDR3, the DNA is TGTGCTAGTGGTGTACAGGGCTACTCCTACGAGCAGTACTTC. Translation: CASGVQGYSYEQYF.

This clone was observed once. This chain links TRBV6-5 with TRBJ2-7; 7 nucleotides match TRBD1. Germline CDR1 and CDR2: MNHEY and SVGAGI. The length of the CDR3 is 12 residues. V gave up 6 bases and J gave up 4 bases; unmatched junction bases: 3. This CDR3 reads CASSGTVYEQYF. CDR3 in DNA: TGTGCCAGCAGCGGGACAGTATACGAGCAGTACTTC.

The CDR3 region has the DNA TGCGCCAGCAGCCAGAACCCGACTAGCGGGGAACAAGAGACCCAGTACTTC. Amino acids: CASSQNPTSGEQETQYF. The chain recombines TRBV4-1 with TRBJ2-5; 11 bases are a match to TRBD2. The J segment lost 2 bases and the V segment lost 3 bases, leaving 8 bases of the junction unmatched. Germline lookup yields CDR1 MGHRA and CDR2 YSYEKL. The CDR3 spans 17 residues.

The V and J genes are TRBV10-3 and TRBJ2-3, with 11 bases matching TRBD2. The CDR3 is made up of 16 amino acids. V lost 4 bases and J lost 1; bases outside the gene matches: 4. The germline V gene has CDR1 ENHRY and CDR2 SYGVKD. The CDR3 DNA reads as TGTGCCATCAGTGTAGCGGGAGGGCCGGGCACAGATACGCAGTATTTT. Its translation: CAISVAGGPGTDTQYF.

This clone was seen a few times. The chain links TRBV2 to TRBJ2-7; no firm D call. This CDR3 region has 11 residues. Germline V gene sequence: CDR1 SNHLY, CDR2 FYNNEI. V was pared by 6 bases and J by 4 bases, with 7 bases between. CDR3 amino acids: CASSLGYEQYF. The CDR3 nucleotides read TGTGCCAGCAGCCTCGGGTACGAGCAGTACTTC.